Listed here are 5 T cell receptor beta chains from one sample, sequenced in a study of blood T cells in healthy people across ages. The authors ran a second PCR of roughly 7 to 11 cycles using a sample-barcoded 5' primer and a J-beta primer mix. From the 5' RACE reads, TCRdb called clonotypes with MiXCR, one entry per CDR3 protein. Here the sample spans over a million distinct CDR3 sequences, roughly a quarter being singletons. The sample was also reused in another study, on T cells of mothers and their children.

Material for sequencing was blood. These receptor sequences come from a girl aged 2 to 9 in good health.

The sample holds a few counts of this clonotype. This sequence joins TRBV7-3 and TRBJ2-1; tentative D call: TRBD2 (6 bases). The germline CDR1 and CDR2 sequences are SGHTA and FQGTGA. The CDR3 extends over 14 amino acids. V was pared by 2 bases and J by 9 bases, with 14 bases between. Written as DNA, the CDR3 is TGTGCCAGCAGCTTAGCGGGATTTAGAAGTGAGCAGTTCTTC. Encoded protein: CASSLAGFRSEQFF.

Regarding this clonotype: The junction shows a germline mismatch at one end, possibly a read error. The V and J genes are TRBV7-9 and TRBJ1-2, with a possible D match to TRBD1 (5 bases). The CDR3 contains 13 residues. Looked up from germline, CDR1 is SEHNR and CDR2 is FQNEAQ (reference sequence). CDR3: CASSLKGLGGNTF. For the CDR3, the DNA is TGTGCCAGCAGCTTAAAGGGGCTTGGTGGCAACACCTTC.

The rearrangement uses TRBV3-1 and TRBJ2-2; TRBD2 agrees at 11 bases. CDR3 size: 16 residues. Germline V gene sequence: CDR1 LGHDT, CDR2 YNNKEL (reference sequence). V trimming: 7 bases; J trimming: 6 bases; junction bases outside the gene matches: 10. This chain's CDR3 is CASTTISGRASGELFF. The DNA of the CDR3 is TGTGCCAGCACCACCATTAGCGGGAGGGCCTCCGGGGAGCTGTTTTTT.

J is TRBJ2-3 and V is TRBV5-1; either TRBD1 or TRBD2 may fit D (5 bases each). Deletions cut 0 bases from V and 0 bases from J, with 20 bases between. The CDR3 is 19 residues long. Germline V gene lookup returns CDR1 SGHRS and CDR2 YFSETQ. CDR3 amino acids: CASSLGGKGRQTSTDTQYF. In DNA form, the CDR3 reads TGCGCCAGCAGCTTGGGTGGAAAGGGACGACAAACTAGCACAGATACGCAGTATTTT.

This clonotype was counted a few times. One junction end does not reproduce the germline sequence, and a read error may be involved. The chain employs TRBV6-1 and TRBJ2-3, with D possibly being TRBD1 (6 bases). Germline V gene sequence: CDR1 MNHNS, CDR2 SASEGT. The length of the CDR3 is 16 residues. In DNA form, the CDR3 reads TGTACCAGCAGTGAAAGGTGGGGGCTTAGCACAGATACGCAGTATTTT. This encodes CTSSERWGLSTDTQYF.